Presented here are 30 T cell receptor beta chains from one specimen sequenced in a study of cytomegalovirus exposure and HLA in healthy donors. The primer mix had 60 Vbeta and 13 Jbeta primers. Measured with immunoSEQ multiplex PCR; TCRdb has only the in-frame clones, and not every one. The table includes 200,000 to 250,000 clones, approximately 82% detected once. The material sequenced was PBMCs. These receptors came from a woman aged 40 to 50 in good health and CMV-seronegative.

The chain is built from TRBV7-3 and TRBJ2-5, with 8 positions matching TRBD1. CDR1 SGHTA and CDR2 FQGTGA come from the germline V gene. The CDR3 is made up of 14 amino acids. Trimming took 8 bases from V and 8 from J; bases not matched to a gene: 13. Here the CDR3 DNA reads TGTGCCAGCGCCGGGACAGGCGAGGGGGGAACCCAGTACTTC. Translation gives CASAGTGEGGTQYF.

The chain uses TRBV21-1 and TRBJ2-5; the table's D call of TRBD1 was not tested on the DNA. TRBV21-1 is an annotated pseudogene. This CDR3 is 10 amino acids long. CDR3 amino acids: CAAQQETQYF. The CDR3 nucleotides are TGTGCCGCACAACAAGAGACCCAGTACTTC.

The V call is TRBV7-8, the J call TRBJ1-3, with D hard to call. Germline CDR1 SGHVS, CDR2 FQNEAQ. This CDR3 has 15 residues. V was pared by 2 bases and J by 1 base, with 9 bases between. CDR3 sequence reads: CASSLYRGSGNTIYF. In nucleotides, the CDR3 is TGTGCCAGCAGCTTATATCGGGGATCTGGAAACACCATATATTTT.

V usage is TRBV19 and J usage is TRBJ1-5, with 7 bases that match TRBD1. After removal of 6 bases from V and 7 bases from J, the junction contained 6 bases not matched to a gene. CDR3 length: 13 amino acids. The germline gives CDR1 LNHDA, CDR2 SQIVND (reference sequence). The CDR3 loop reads CASSPDRAQPQHF. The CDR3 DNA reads TGTGCCAGTAGCCCCGACAGGGCACAGCCCCAGCATTTT.

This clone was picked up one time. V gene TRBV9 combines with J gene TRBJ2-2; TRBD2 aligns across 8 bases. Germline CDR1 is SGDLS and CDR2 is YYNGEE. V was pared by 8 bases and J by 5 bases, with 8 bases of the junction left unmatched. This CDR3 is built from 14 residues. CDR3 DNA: TGTGCCAGTAACGGGGGGGCCGCGACCGGGGAGCTGTTTTTT. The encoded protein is CASNGGAATGELFF.

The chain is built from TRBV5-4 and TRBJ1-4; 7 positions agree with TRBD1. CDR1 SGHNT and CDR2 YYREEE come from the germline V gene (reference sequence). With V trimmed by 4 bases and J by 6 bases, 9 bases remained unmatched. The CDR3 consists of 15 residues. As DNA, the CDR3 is TGTGCCAGCAGCACCCGACAGGGAAAGCATGAAAAACTGTTTTTT. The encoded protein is CASSTRQGKHEKLFF.

Here the CDR3 DNA reads TGTGCCAGCAGCTTAAAAGTTACAGGGGGTTCGAATGAAAAACTGTTTTTT. Its translation: CASSLKVTGGSNEKLFF. This chain links TRBV7-9 with TRBJ1-4, with 8 bases lining up with TRBD1. Germline lookup yields CDR1 SEHNR and CDR2 FQNEAQ (reference sequence). Trimming took 2 bases from V and 5 from J; bases not matched to a gene: 10. The CDR3 totals 17 residues.

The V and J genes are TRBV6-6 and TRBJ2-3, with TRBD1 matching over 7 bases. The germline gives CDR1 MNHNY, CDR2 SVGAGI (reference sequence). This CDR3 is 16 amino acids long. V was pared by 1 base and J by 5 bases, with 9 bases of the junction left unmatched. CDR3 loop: CASSYLGGRTGDTQYF. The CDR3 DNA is TGTGCCAGCAGTTACTTAGGGGGCCGAACGGGAGATACGCAGTATTTT.

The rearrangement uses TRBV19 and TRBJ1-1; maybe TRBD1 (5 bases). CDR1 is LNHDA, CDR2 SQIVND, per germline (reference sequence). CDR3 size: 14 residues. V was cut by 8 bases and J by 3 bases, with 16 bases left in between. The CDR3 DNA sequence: TGTGCCAGTGACTCATCCAGGGTTCACACTGAAGCTTTCTTT. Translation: CASDSSRVHTEAFF.

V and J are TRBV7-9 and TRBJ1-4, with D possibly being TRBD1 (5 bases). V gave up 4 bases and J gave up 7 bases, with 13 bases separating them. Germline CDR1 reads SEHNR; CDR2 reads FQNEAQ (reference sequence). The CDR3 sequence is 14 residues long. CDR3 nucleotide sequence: TGTGCCAGCAGCTCGGCAGGGTTAGGTGAAAAACTGTTTTTT. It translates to CASSSAGLGEKLFF.

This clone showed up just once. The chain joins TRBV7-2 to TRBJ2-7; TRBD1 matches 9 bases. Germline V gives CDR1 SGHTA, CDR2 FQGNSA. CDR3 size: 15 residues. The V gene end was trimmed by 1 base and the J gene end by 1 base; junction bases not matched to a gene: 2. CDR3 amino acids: CASSLGGQGSYEQYF. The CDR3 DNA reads TGTGCCAGCAGCTTAGGGGGACAGGGTTCCTACGAGCAGTACTTC.

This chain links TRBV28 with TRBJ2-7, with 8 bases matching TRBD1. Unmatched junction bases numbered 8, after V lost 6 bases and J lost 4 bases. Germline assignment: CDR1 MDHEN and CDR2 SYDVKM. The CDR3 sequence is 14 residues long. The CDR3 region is CASSPRTGWYEQYF. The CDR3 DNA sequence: TGTGCCAGCAGCCCCAGGACAGGGTGGTACGAGCAGTACTTC.

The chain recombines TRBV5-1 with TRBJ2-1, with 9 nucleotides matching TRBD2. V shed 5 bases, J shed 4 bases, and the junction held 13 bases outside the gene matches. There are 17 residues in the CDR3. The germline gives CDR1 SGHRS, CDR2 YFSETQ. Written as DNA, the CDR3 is TGCGCCAGCAGTCGTACCTACGAAGGACTAGCGTACAATGAGCAGTTCTTC. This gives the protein CASSRTYEGLAYNEQFF.

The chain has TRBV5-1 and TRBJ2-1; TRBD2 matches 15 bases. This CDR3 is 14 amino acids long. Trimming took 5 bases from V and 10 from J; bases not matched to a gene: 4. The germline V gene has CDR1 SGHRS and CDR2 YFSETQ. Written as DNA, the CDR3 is TGCGCCAGCAGGGGACTAGCGGGGGGAGGCGAGCAGTTCTTC. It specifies CASRGLAGGGEQFF.

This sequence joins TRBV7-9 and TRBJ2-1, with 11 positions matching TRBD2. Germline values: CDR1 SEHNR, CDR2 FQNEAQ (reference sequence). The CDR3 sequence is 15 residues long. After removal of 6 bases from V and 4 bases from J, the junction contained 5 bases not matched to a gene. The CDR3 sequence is CASRNSGGAYNEQFF. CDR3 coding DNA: TGTGCCAGCAGAAATAGCGGGGGGGCGTACAATGAGCAGTTCTTC.

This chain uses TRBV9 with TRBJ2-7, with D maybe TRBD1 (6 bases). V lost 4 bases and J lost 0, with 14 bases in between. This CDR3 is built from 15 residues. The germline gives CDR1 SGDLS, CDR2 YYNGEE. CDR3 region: CASSPTSGVSYEQYF. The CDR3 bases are TGTGCCAGCAGCCCCACCTCAGGGGTCTCCTACGAGCAGTACTTC. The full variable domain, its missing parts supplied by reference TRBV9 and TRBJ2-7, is DSGVTQTPKHLITATGQRVTLRCSPRSGDLSVYWYQQSLDQGLQFLIQYYNGEERAKGNILERFSAQQFPDLHSELNLSSLELGDSALYFCASSPTSGVSYEQYFGPGTRLTVT.

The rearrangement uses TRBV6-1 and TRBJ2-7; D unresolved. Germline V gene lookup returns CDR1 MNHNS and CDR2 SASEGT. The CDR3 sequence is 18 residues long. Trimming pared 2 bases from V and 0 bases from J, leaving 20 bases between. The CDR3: CASSEKLPSPVLSYEQYF. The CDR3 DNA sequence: TGTGCCAGCAGTGAAAAGCTACCAAGCCCCGTCCTCTCCTACGAGCAGTACTTC.

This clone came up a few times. CDR3 region: CASSLGGAETQYF. CDR3 sequence (DNA): TGCGCCAGCAGCTTGGGCGGCGCAGAGACCCAGTACTTC. V is TRBV5-1 and J is TRBJ2-5; no clear D. This CDR3 has 13 amino acids. Germline lookup yields CDR1 SGHRS and CDR2 YFSETQ. Trimming left V 0 bases short and J 4 bases short, with 7 bases between.

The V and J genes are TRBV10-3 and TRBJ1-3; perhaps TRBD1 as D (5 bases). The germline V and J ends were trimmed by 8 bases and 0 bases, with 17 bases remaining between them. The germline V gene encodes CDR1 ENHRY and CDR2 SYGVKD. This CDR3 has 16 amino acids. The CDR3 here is CAIGRGGRNSGNTIYF. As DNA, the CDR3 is TGTGCCATCGGTCGGGGGGGACGTAACTCTGGAAACACCATATATTTT.

CDR3 in DNA: TGCGCCAGCAGTGCATTAGCGGGACGATCCCCTGAGAATGAGCAGTTCTTC. This codes for CASSALAGRSPENEQFF. V usage is TRBV10-1 and J usage is TRBJ2-1; 8 bases line up with TRBD2. Looked up from germline, CDR1 is WNHNN and CDR2 is SYGVQD (reference sequence). The CDR3 totals 17 residues. Trimming cost V 4 bases and J 7 bases; bases outside gene matches: 15.

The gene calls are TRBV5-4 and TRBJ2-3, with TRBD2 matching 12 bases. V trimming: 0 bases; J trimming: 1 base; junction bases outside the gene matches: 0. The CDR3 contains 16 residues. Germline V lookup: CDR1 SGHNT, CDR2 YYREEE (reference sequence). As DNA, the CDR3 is TGTGCCAGCAGCTTGGGACTAGCGGGGGGCACAGATACGCAGTATTTT. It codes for CASSLGLAGGTDTQYF.

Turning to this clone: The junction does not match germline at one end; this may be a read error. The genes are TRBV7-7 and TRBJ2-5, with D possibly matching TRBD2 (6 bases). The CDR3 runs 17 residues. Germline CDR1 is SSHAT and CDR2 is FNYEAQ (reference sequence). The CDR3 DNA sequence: TGTGCTAGCAGCCCGTACACAGTGTTGGGGAGGTCAGAGACCCAGTACTTC. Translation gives CASSPYTVLGRSETQYF.

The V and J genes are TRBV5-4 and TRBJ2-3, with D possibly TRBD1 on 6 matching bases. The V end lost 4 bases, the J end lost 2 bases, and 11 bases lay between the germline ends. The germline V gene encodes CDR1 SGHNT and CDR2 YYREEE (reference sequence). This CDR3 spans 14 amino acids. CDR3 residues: CASSHRDTTDTQYF. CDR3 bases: TGTGCCAGCAGCCACAGGGACACCACAGATACGCAGTATTTT.

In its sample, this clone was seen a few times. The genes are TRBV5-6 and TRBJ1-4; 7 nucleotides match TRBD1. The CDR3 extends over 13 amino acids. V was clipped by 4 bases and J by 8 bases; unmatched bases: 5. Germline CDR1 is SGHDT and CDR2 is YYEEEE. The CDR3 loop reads CASSRGTVEKLFF. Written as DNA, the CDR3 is TGTGCCAGCAGCCGGGGGACAGTCGAAAAACTGTTTTTT.

CDR3 region: CASSYDRRRGGELFF. CDR3 DNA: TGTGCCAGCAGTTACGATCGGCGCCGGGGCGGGGAGCTGTTTTTT. This chain uses TRBV6-5 with TRBJ2-2; a weak D match, TRBD2 (5 bases). Germline-derived CDR1 and CDR2 are MNHEY and SVGAGI. The CDR3 covers 15 residues. Trimming shortened V by 2 bases and J by 7 bases, and 14 bases separated the two germline ends.

The CDR3 coding sequence is TGTGCCAGCAAGCCGGGACAGGGGGCTACTGAAGCTTTCTTT. Residues: CASKPGQGATEAFF. This chain links TRBV6-1 with TRBJ1-1, with TRBD1 matching 12 bases. The germline CDR1 and CDR2 sequences are MNHNS and SASEGT. V lost 7 bases and J lost 5; bases outside the gene matches: 5. The CDR3 covers 14 residues.

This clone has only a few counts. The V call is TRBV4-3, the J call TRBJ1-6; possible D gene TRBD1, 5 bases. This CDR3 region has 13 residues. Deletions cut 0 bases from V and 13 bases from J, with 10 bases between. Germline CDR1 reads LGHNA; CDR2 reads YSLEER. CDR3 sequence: CASSQDRGEPLHF. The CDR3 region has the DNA TGCGCCAGCAGCCAAGATCGGGGGGAGCCCCTCCACTTT.

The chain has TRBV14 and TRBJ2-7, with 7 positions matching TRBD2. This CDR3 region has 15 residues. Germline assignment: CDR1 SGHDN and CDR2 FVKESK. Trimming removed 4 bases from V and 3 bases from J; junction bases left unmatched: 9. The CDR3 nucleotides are TGTGCCAGCAGCCGCCTCGGGGCGGGGGACTACGAGCAGTACTTC. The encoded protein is CASSRLGAGDYEQYF.

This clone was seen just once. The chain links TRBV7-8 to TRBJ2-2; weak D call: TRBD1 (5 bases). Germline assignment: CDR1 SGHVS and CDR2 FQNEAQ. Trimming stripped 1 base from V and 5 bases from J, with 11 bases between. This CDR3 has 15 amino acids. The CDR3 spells CASSLGGRVTGELFF. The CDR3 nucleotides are TGTGCCAGCAGCTTAGGTGGCAGGGTGACCGGGGAGCTGTTTTTT.

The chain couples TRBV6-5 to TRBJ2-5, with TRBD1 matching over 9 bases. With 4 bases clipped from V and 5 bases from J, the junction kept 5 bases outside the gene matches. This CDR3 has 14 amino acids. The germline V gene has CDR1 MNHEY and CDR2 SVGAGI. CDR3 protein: CASSSGTGRETQYF. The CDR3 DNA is TGTGCCAGCAGTTCGGGGACAGGGAGGGAGACCCAGTACTTC.